This T cell receptor beta chain came from a study of blood T cell repertoires in COVID-19. Study-wide context: The study drew acute and convalescent COVID-19 samples from the United States, Italy and Spain.

Generated by immunoSEQ multiplex PCR, the TCRdb table keeps only in-frame clones and is missing some. The sample contains around 250,000 clones, roughly 84% of which appear only once. Germline-derived CDR1 and CDR2 are MGHRA and YSYEKL. This CDR3 region has 16 residues. V was pared by 2 bases and J by 5 bases, with 15 bases between. The J gene is TRBJ2-2, the V gene TRBV4-1; the D gene is possibly TRBD2 (6 bases). This TCR derives from a man in his fifties or sixties who had recovered from COVID-19. Input material: PBMCs or T cells enriched from blood (not recorded which). CDR3: CASSQRLARGTGELFF. DNA for the CDR3: TGCGCCAGCAGCCAACGTTTGGCTCGGGGGACCGGGGAGCTGTTTTTT.